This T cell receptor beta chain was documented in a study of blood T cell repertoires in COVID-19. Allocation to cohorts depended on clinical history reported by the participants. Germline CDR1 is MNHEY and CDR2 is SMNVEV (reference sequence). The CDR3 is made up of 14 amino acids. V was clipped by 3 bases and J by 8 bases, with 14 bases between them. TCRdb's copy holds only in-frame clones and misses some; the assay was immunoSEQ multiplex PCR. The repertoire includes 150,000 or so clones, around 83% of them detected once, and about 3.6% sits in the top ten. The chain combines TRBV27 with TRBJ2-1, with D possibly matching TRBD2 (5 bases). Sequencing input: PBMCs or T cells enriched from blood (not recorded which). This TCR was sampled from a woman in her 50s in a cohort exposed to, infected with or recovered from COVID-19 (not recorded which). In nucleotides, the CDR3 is TGTGCCAGCAGTTTTCGATCGGGGTACGATGAGCAGTTCTTC. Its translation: CASSFRSGYDEQFF.